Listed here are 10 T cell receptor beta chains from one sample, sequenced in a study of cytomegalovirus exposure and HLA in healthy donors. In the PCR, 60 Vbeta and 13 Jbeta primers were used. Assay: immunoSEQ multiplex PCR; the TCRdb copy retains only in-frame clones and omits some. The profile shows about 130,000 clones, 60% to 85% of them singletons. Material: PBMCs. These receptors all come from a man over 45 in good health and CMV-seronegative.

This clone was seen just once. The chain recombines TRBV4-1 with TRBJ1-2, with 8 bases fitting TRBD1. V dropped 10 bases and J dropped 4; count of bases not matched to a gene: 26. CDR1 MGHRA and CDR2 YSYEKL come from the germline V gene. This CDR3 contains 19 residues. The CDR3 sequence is CATNPYTDRGPQLGYGYTF. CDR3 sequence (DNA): TGCGCCACCAATCCTTACACCGACAGGGGCCCGCAGTTGGGCTATGGCTACACCTTC.

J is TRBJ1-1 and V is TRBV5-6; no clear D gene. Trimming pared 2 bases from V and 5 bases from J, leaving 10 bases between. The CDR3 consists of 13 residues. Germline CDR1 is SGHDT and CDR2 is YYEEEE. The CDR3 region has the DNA TGTGCCAGCAGCTTCCCGCTTCGGACTGAAGCTTTCTTT. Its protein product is CASSFPLRTEAFF.

CDR3 sequence reads: CASNRGTYNEQFF. CDR3 sequence (DNA): TGTGCCAGCAACCGGGGAACCTACAATGAGCAGTTCTTC. This rearrangement joins TRBV7-9 to TRBJ2-1, with D possibly matching TRBD2 (5 bases). The ends were cut back, 7 bases at V and 2 bases at J, with 9 bases in the middle. CDR1 SEHNR and CDR2 FQNEAQ come from the germline V gene (reference sequence). The CDR3 totals 13 residues.

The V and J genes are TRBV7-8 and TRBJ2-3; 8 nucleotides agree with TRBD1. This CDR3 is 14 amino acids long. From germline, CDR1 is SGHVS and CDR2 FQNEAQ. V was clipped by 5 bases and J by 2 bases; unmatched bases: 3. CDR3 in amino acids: CASSLDRDTDTQYF. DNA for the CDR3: TGTGCCAGCAGCCTGGACAGGGACACAGATACGCAGTATTTT. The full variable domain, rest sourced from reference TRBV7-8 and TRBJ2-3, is GAGVSQSPRYKVAKRGQDVALRCDPISGHVSLFWYQQALGQGPEFLTYFQNEAQLDKSGLPSDRFFAERPEGSVSTLKIQRTQQEDSAVYLCASSLDRDTDTQYFGPGTRLTVL.

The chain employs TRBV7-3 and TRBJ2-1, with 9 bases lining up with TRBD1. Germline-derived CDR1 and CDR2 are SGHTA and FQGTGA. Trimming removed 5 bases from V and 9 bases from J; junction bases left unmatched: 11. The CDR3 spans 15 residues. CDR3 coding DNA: TGTGCCAGCAGCCAATTACCGGGACAGGGAGGTGAGCAGTTCTTC. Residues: CASSQLPGQGGEQFF.

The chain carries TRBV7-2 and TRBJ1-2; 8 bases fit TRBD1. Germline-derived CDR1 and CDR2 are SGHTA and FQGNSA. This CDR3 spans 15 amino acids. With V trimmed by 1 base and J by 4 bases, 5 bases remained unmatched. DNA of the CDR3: TGTGCCAGCAGCTTAGTCCAGGGGGCTGGCTATGGCTACACCTTC. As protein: CASSLVQGAGYGYTF.

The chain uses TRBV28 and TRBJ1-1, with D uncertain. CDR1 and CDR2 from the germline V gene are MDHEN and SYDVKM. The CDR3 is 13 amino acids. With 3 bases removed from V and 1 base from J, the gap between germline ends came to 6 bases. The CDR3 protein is CASSFAGNTEAFF. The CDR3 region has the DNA TGTGCCAGCAGTTTTGCAGGGAACACTGAAGCTTTCTTT.

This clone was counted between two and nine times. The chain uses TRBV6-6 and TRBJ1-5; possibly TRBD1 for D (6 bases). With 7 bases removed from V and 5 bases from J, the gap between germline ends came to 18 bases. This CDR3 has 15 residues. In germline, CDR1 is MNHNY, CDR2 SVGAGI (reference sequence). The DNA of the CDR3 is TGTGCCAGCACGGGGGGGCGGATCGGGTATCAGCCCCAGCATTTT. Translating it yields CASTGGRIGYQPQHF.

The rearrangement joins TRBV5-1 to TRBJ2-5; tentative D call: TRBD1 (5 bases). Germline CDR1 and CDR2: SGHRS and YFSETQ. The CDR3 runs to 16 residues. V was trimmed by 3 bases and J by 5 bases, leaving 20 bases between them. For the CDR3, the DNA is TGCGCCAGCAGCTCGTTGGACACGGACCTAGATGAGACCCAGTACTTC. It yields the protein CASSSLDTDLDETQYF.

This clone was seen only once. The CDR3: CASSSPRGTTDTQYF. The CDR3 DNA sequence: TGTGCCAGCAGCTCACCCCGGGGGACCACAGATACGCAGTATTTT. J is TRBJ2-3 and V is TRBV6-6, with TRBD2 as a possible D gene (6 bases). The CDR3 sequence is 15 residues long. Between the trimmed V and J ends, which lost 6 bases and 2 bases, there was a span of 15 bases. CDR1 is MNHNY, CDR2 SVGAGI, per germline (reference sequence).